This T cell receptor (beta chain) was identified during a study of cytomegalovirus exposure and HLA in healthy donors. Vbeta (60) and Jbeta (13) primers were used in the PCR. The protocol was immunoSEQ multiplex PCR, while the TCRdb copy is restricted to in-frame clones and leaves out a portion. The sample has approximately 150,000 clones, 70% to 85% seen once; the top ten hold over 1.5%. CDR3 length equals 16 residues. The ends were cut back, 5 bases at V and 8 bases at J, with 22 bases in the middle. Germline assignment: CDR1 SEHNR and CDR2 FQNEAQ (reference sequence). In this sample, this clone turned up many times.

The sequence came from a man aged 35 to 55 in good health and CMV-seronegative. The sequencing sample was made of PBMCs. V usage is TRBV7-9 and J usage is TRBJ2-1; a weak D match, TRBD2 (7 bases). CDR3 protein: CASSLGEGGETYEQFF. As DNA, the CDR3 is TGTGCCAGCAGCCTAGGGGAGGGGGGAGAGACATATGAGCAGTTCTTC.